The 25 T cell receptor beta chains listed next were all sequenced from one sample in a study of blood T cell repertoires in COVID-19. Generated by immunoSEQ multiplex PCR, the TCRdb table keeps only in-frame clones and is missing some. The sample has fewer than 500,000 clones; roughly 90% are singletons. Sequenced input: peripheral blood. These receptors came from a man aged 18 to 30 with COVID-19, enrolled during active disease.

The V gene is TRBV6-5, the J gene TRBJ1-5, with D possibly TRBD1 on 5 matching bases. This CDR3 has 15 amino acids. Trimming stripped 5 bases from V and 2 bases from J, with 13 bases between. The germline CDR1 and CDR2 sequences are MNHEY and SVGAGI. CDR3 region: CASSTQGGGNQPQHF. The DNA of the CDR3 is TGTGCCAGCAGTACCCAGGGCGGAGGCAATCAGCCCCAGCATTTT.

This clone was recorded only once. The CDR3 loop reads CASSASGGPQDTQYF. The DNA for the CDR3 is TGTGCCAGCAGCGCCTCCGGGGGACCGCAAGATACGCAGTATTTT. V is TRBV7-6 and J is TRBJ2-3; tentatively, D is TRBD2 (6 bases). Germline CDR1 is SGHVS and CDR2 is FNYEAQ. The V gene lost 5 bases and the J gene lost 5 bases, with 17 bases spanning the gap. The CDR3 contains 15 residues.

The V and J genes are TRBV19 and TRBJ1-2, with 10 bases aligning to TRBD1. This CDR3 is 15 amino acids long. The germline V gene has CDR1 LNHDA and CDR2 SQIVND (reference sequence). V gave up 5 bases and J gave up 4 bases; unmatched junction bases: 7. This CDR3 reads CASSWGTGDLYGYTF. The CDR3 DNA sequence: TGTGCCAGTAGTTGGGGGACAGGGGACCTCTATGGCTACACCTTC.

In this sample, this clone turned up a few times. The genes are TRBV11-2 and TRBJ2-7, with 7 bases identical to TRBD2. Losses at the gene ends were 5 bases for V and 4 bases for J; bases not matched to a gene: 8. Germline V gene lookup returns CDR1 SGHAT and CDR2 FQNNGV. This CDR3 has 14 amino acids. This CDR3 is CASSPSSGGYEQYF. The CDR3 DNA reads TGTGCCAGCAGCCCGTCTAGCGGAGGGTACGAGCAGTACTTC.

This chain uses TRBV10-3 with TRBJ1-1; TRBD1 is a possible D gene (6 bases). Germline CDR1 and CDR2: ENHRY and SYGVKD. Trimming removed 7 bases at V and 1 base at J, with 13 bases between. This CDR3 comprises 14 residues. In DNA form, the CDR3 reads TGTGCCATCAAGCAGGGGTTGGGGAACACTGAAGCTTTCTTT. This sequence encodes CAIKQGLGNTEAFF.

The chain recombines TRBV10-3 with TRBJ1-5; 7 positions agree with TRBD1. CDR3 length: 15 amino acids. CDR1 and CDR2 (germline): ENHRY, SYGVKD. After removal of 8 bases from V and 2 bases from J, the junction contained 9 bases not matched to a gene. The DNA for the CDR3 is TGTGCCATCGGGACAGACTCAAAAGGCAATCAGCCCCAGCATTTT. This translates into CAIGTDSKGNQPQHF.

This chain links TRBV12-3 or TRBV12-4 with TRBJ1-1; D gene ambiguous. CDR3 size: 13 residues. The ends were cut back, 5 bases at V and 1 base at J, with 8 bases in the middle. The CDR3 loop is CASSLAWNTEAFF. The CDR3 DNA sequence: TGTGCCAGCAGTCTCGCGTGGAACACTGAAGCTTTCTTT.

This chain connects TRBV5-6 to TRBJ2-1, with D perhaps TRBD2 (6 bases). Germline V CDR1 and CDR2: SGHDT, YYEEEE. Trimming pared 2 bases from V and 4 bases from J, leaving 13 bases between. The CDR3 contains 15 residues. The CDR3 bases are TGTGCCAGCAGCTTAGGAGGGCCCCAGTACAATGAGCAGTTCTTC. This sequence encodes CASSLGGPQYNEQFF.

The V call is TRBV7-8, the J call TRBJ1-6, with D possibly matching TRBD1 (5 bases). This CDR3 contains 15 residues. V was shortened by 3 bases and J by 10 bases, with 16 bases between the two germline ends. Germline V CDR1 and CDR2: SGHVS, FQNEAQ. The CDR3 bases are TGTGCCAGCAGCTTTGGTCAGGGTGGTGGCTCACCCCTCCACTTT. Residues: CASSFGQGGGSPLHF.

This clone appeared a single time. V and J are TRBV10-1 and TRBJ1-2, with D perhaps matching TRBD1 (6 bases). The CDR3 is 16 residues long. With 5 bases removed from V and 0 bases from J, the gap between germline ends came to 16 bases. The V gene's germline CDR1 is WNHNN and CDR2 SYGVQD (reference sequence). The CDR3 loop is CASSYSGVWANYGYTF. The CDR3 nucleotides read TGCGCCAGCAGTTATTCAGGGGTATGGGCTAACTATGGCTACACCTTC.

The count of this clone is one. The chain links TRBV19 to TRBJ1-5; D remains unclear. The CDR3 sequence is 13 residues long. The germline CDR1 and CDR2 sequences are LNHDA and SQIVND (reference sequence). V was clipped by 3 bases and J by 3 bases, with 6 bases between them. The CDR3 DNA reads TGTGCCAGTAGTATCGGAGACAATCAGCCCCAGCATTTT. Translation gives CASSIGDNQPQHF.

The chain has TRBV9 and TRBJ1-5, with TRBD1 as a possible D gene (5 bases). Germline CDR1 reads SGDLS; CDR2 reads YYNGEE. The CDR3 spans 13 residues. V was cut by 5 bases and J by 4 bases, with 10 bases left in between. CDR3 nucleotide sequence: TGTGCCAGCAGTTTTGACAGTAATCAGCCCCAGCATTTT. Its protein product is CASSFDSNQPQHF.

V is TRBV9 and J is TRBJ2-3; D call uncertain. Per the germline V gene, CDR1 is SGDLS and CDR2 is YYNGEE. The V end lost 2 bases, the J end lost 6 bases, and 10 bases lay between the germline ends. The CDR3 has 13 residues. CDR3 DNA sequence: TGTGCCAGCAGCGTCGACATTGGGGATACGCAGTATTTT. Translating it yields CASSVDIGDTQYF.

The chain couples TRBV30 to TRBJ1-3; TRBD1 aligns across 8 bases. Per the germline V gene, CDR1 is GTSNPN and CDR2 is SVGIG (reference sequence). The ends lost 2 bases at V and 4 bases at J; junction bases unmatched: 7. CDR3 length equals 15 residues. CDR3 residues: CAWSLSGGGGNTIYF. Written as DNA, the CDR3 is TGTGCCTGGAGTCTCTCAGGGGGCGGAGGAAACACCATATATTTT.

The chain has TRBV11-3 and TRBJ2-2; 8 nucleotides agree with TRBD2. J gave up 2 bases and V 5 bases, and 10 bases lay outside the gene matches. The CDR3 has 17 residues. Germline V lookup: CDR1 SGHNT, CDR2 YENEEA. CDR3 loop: CASSPGAGAINTGELFF. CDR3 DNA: TGTGCCAGCAGCCCGGGAGCGGGGGCAATTAACACCGGGGAGCTGTTTTTT.

The CDR3 spells CASSNSAPYEQYF. For the CDR3, the DNA is TGCGCCAGCAGTAATAGCGCTCCTTACGAGCAGTACTTC. This rearrangement joins TRBV5-1 to TRBJ2-7, with D possibly being TRBD2 (5 bases). V was cut by 5 bases and J by 4 bases, with 13 bases left in between. The CDR3 totals 13 residues. Germline V CDR1 and CDR2: SGHRS, YFSETQ.

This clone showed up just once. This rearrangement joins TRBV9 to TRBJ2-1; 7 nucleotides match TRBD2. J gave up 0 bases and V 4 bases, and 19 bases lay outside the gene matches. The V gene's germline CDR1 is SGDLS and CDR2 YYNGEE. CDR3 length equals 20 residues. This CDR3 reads CASSPPPSLLARGSYNEQFF. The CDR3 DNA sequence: TGTGCCAGCAGCCCCCCCCCGTCCCTACTAGCGCGGGGCTCCTACAATGAGCAGTTCTTC.

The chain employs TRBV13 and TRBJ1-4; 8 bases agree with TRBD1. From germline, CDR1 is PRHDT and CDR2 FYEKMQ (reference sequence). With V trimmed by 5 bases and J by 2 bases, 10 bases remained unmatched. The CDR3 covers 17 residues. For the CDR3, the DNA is TGTGCCAGCAGCACGACAGGGGATGGTTGCACTAATGAAAAACTGTTTTTT. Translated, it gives CASSTTGDGCTNEKLFF.

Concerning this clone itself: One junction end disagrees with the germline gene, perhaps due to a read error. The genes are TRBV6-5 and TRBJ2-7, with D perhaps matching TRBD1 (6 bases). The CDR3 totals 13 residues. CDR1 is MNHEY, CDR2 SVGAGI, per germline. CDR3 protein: CAGRQEPLSEQYF. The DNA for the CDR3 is TGTGCCGGCAGACAGGAGCCACTGTCCGAGCAGTACTTC.

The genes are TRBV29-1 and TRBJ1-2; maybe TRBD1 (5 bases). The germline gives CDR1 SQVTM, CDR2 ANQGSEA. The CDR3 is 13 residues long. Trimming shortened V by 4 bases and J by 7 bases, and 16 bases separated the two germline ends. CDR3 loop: CSVVERRGSGYTF. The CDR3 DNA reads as TGCAGCGTTGTTGAAAGGAGGGGCAGTGGCTACACCTTC.

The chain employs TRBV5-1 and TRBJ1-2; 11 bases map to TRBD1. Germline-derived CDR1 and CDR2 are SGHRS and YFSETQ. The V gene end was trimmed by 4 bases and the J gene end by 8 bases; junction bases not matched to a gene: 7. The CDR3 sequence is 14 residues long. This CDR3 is CASSPDRGRGGYTF. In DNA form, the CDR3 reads TGCGCCAGCAGCCCGGACAGGGGGCGAGGGGGCTACACCTTC.

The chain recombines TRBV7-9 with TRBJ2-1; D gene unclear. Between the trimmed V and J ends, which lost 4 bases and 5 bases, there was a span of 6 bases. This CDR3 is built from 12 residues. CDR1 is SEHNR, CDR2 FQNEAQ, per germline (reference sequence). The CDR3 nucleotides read TGTGCCAGCAGCTCCTCGGACAATGAGCAGTTCTTC. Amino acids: CASSSSDNEQFF.

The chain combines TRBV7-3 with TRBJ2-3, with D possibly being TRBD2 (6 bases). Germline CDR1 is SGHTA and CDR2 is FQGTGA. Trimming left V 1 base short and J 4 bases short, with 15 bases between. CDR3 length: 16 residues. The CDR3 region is CASSLNPSAGADTQYF. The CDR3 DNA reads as TGTGCCAGCAGCTTAAACCCTAGCGCGGGCGCAGATACGCAGTATTTT. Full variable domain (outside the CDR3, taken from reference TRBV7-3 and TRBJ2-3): GAGVSQTPSNKVTEKGKYVELRCDPISGHTALYWYRQSLGQGPEFLIYFQGTGAADDSGLPNDRFFAVRPEGSVSTLKIQRTERGDSAVYLCASSLNPSAGADTQYFGPGTRLTVL.

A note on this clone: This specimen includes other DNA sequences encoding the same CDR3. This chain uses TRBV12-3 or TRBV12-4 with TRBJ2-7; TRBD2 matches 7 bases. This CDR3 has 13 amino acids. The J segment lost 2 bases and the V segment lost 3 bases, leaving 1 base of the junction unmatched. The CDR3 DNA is TGTGCCAGCAGTTTGGGAGGGCCCTACGAGCAGTACTTC. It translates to CASSLGGPYEQYF.

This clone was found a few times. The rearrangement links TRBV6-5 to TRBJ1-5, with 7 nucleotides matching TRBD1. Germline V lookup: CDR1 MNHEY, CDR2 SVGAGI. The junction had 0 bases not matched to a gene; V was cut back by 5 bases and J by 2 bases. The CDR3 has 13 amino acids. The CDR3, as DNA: TGTGCCAGCAGTACAGGGGGCAATCAGCCCCAGCATTTT. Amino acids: CASSTGGNQPQHF.